This TCR beta chain was retrieved from a study of T cell repertoires in cytomegalovirus infection. Each CDR3 protein is one row after TCRdb ran MiXCR on the reads. Of roughly 100,000 distinct CDR3 sequences listed, 16% are singletons. This clonotype was counted a single time. V lost 2 bases and J 0 bases, leaving 11 bases between the germline ends. The CDR3 extends over 16 amino acids. The sample taken for sequencing was PBMCs. The rearrangement uses TRBV12-3 or TRBV12-4 and TRBJ2-1; D gene unclear. The receptor's source is a human donor in good health (CMV status not recorded). Some clones in this sample may be carry-over from other donors' samples. DNA of the CDR3: TGTGCCAGCAGTTTAATAGTATTTACCTCCTACAATGAGCAGTTCTTC. This encodes CASSLIVFTSYNEQFF.